The 5 T cell receptor beta chains presented below share a single source sample, sequenced in a study of beta chain features in type 1 diabetes. Isolated RNA was reverse transcribed in full, so expressed TCRB transcripts were sequenced. The protocol was immunoSEQ multiplex PCR, while the TCRdb copy is restricted to in-frame clones and leaves out a portion. The sample carries 200,000 to 250,000 clones, about 70% recorded once. The sequencing input was naive CD4+ T cells from blood. The receptor set was obtained from a man younger than 45 in good health.

The V gene is TRBV29-1, the J gene TRBJ2-7, with a tentative D call TRBD1 (6 bases). CDR3 length: 13 amino acids. Looked up from germline, CDR1 is SQVTM and CDR2 is ANQGSEA. Trimming left V 7 bases short and J 0 bases short, with 13 bases between. CDR3: CSARRTDSYEQYF. The CDR3 DNA is TGCAGCGCCAGACGGACAGACTCCTACGAGCAGTACTTC.

The V gene is TRBV30, the J gene TRBJ1-1, with D possibly being TRBD1 (5 bases). The CDR3 sequence is 12 residues long. Germline lookup yields CDR1 GTSNPN and CDR2 SVGIG (reference sequence). V was cut by 5 bases and J by 6 bases, with 13 bases left in between. The CDR3 DNA follows: TGTGCCTGGGAGGGGCGTACCTCTGAAGCTTTCTTT. It codes for CAWEGRTSEAFF.

This clone has a handful of counts. The gene calls are TRBV21-1 and TRBJ2-2. TRBV21-1 is recorded as a pseudogene. This CDR3 is built from 13 residues. The CDR3 protein is CEPRKSWNGELFF. In DNA form, the CDR3 reads TGTGAACCTCGCAAGAGCTGGAACGGGGAGCTGTTTTTT.

The V and J genes are TRBV19 and TRBJ2-6; 8 bases are a match to TRBD1. Germline V lookup: CDR1 LNHDA, CDR2 SQIVND (reference sequence). With V trimmed by 5 bases and J by 4 bases, 7 bases remained unmatched. The CDR3 extends over 16 amino acids. CDR3 nucleotides: TGTGCCAGTAGTCCCCAGGGGGCACTGGGGGCCAACGTCCTGACTTTC. It translates to CASSPQGALGANVLTF.

The chain has TRBV7-9 and TRBJ2-3; maybe TRBD1 (6 bases). This CDR3 spans 14 amino acids. With 6 bases removed from V and 2 bases from J, the gap between germline ends came to 12 bases. CDR1 is SEHNR and CDR2 is FQNEAQ in the germline V gene (reference sequence). CDR3 region: CASRSDRPTDTQYF. The CDR3 nucleotides are TGTGCCAGCAGATCCGACAGGCCCACAGATACGCAGTATTTT.